Following are 7 T cell receptor beta chains from one sample sequenced in a study of shared clonotypes between healthy human individuals. Method: immunoSEQ multiplex PCR; TCRdb's copy keeps in-frame clones and lacks some. The sample lists 1,500,000 or so clones; around 97% were seen once. Material for sequencing was naive CD4+ T cells sorted from blood. Subset defined: CD45RA+ positively selected. These receptors were collected from a man aged 25-45 years in good health.

This clone was seen a single time. The DNA for the CDR3 is TGTGCCAGCAGTGGACAGGGCCTGGCAACAGATACGCAGTATTTT. Its protein product is CASSGQGLATDTQYF. The chain carries TRBV6-5 and TRBJ2-3; 8 nucleotides agree with TRBD1. CDR1 is MNHEY, CDR2 SVGAGI, per germline. Unmatched junction bases numbered 7, after V lost 5 bases and J lost 3 bases. The CDR3 length is 15 residues.

The V call is TRBV19, the J call TRBJ2-1; 14 positions agree with TRBD2. The CDR3 runs 14 residues. The trim removed 7 bases at V and 11 bases at J, leaving 7 bases unmatched. Germline V gene data show CDR1 as LNHDA and CDR2 as SQIVND (reference sequence). The DNA for the CDR3 is TGTGCCAGTACCCTGGGACTAGCGGGAGATCAGCAGTTCTTC. This encodes CASTLGLAGDQQFF.

This sequence joins TRBV9 and TRBJ2-7; D may be TRBD2 (5 bases). Deletions cut 0 bases from V and 6 bases from J, with 13 bases between. CDR1 is SGDLS, CDR2 YYNGEE, per germline. The CDR3 has 14 amino acids. The DNA of the CDR3 is TGTGCCAGCAGCGTAGACCCAGCCGGAGGCGAGCAGTACTTC. Encoded protein: CASSVDPAGGEQYF.

The chain is built from TRBV27 and TRBJ1-2; D gene unclear. Germline CDR1 MNHEY, CDR2 SMNVEV (reference sequence). V lost 5 bases and J 0 bases, leaving 7 bases between the germline ends. The CDR3 is 13 residues long. The CDR3 DNA follows: TGTGCCAGCAGTCTTGGACCTAACTATGGCTACACCTTC. It is translated as CASSLGPNYGYTF.

This clone was detected only once. This chain uses TRBV28 with TRBJ2-1; 7 nucleotides align to TRBD1. CDR3 size: 13 residues. V lost 9 bases and J lost 4; bases outside the gene matches: 6. Germline V gene sequence: CDR1 MDHEN, CDR2 SYDVKM. DNA of the CDR3: TGTGCCAGTCACCGGGACAGTTACAATGAGCAGTTCTTC. It specifies CASHRDSYNEQFF.

With respect to this clone: Other DNA sequences from this sample encode an identical CDR3 as well. The rearrangement joins TRBV6-1 to TRBJ2-7; 7 bases are shared with TRBD1. CDR1 is MNHNS and CDR2 is SASEGT in the germline V gene. The CDR3 is 13 residues long. The J segment lost 1 base and the V segment lost 8 bases, leaving 5 bases of the junction unmatched. CDR3 bases: TGTGCCAGCTCCAGACAGGGATCCTACGAGCAGTACTTC. The encoded protein is CASSRQGSYEQYF.

This clone has just a few counts. The CDR3 sequence: CASSLTGGFEAFF. The DNA for the CDR3 is TGTGCCAGCAGTTTAACGGGGGGGTTTGAAGCTTTCTTT. J is TRBJ1-1 and V is TRBV27; tentative D call: TRBD1 (5 bases). CDR1 is MNHEY, CDR2 SMNVEV, per germline (reference sequence). Trimming removed 2 bases from V and 7 bases from J, with 11 bases in between. The CDR3 extends over 13 amino acids.